This TCR beta chain was obtained from a study of T cell responses to AZD1222 COVID-19 vaccine. Regarding this clone: Its antigen is currently unknown.

Per germline, CDR1 LGHDT and CDR2 YNNKEL (reference sequence). V lost 4 bases and J lost 3; bases outside the gene matches: 3. The CDR3 extends over 16 amino acids. Pooling was applied to second doses at about 4 or about 12 weeks. Sequenced by immunoSEQ multiplex PCR; TCRdb stores in-frame clones only, minus some. Of around 94,000 clones listed, 85% are singletons. Study-level points and caveats: Vaccine-associated CD4 TCRs ranged over spike, dominating at 160-218 and 743-854.

The sample consisted of peripheral blood, taken 28 days after the second AZD1222 dose. The clonotype comes from an adult who received the AZD1222 COVID-19 vaccine. The V and J genes are TRBV3-1 (or the pseudogene TRBV3-2) and TRBJ2-1, with 13 positions matching TRBD2. CDR3 sequence: CASSLGLAGVYNEQFF. The CDR3 DNA follows: TGTGCCAGCAGCCTTGGACTAGCGGGGGTCTACAATGAGCAGTTCTTC.